This T cell receptor beta chain was obtained from a study of blood T cell repertoires in COVID-19. Study summary: The United States, Italy and Spain provided the acute and convalescent COVID-19 samples. Nucleic acid was either cDNA or gDNA, and it came from T cells, B-cell-depleted T cells, or PBMCs.

The authors' processing: Nucleated cell number was recorded as an estimate derived from reference gene primer amplification. Clones were sequenced by immunoSEQ multiplex PCR, and TCRdb holds only the in-frame ones, with some missing. For V, J and clone size, that table is used; D and trimming come from the DNA. The table records 150,000 to 200,000 clones, over 75% of them present only once. Trimming removed 4 bases from V and 3 bases from J; junction bases left unmatched: 6. CDR3 length: 14 amino acids. The germline gives CDR1 SGHKS, CDR2 YYEKEE (reference sequence). Sequencing was performed on peripheral blood. The chain has TRBV5-5 and TRBJ1-2; 7 positions match TRBD1. The clonotype comes from a human donor with active or convalescent COVID-19. The donor label of this sample is uncertain. CDR3 nucleotides: TGTGCCAGCAGCCGGGACAGAGCTGACTATGGCTACACCTTC. Protein product: CASSRDRADYGYTF.